Here is one T cell receptor (beta chain) with its context. Its antigen is still unknown. Per-nucleotide qualities are absent, and no much larger clonotype sits a single base away. Inclusive of the bounding cysteine and phenylalanine, the CDR3 is 15 residues long. Just the 45-base CDR3 DNA is kept, in frame starting at base 1. V lost 3 bases and J lost 6 bases, and the count of bases not matched to a germline gene is 7. According to the germline V gene (reference sequence), CDR1 reads LNHDA and CDR2 reads SQIVND. The source of the sample is a study of blood T cell repertoires in COVID-19 (dated by TCRdb to about 2020). About the study as a whole: Samples covering the acute and convalescent phases of COVID-19 were provided by collaborators in the United States, Italy and Spain. HLA class I and class II types, where available, came from metadata supplied by the sample provider rather than from assay-based typing. Sample metadata almost always included a de-identified subject ID, COVID-19 status, age in years and sex. The prospective study material was composed of cDNA or gDNA derived from T cells, B-cell-depleted T cells, or PBMCs. The repertoires were made available in a free public database intended to serve as a resource for research on the immune response to SARS-CoV-2. The samples were drawn from the first 160 participants of the ongoing ImmuneRACE study and from 1,254 subjects provided by 6 global collaborators. Deeply sampled blood TCRbeta repertoires from subjects exposed to, actively infected with, or recovered from COVID-19 were included in the dataset. General conclusions and limits of the study: How much clinical and demographic metadata was included differed by source and by participant, and the metadata was provided uncurated.

Participants in the prospective study were enrolled through a virtual design, were aged about 18 to 90 years, and lived in under 25 United States geographic areas. In the prospective study, participants were assigned to cohorts based on the clinical history participants reported in a screening survey and a study questionnaire. Recovered participants in ImmuneRACE Cohort 3 were defined as having two consecutive negative NP/OP PCR tests, clearance from a healthcare professional, or resolution of symptoms. In the prospective study, whole blood, serum and a nasopharyngeal or oropharyngeal swab were collected from each participant by mobile phlebotomists. Prospective study participants could optionally give additional blood draws and questionnaires over an approximately 2-month period. Prospective study blood samples were shipped either frozen or at room temperature before DNA extraction. TCRbeta CDR3 regions were amplified from genomic DNA using the immunoSEQ Assay, a bias-controlled multiplex PCR. For the original study's pipeline: Within the assay, amplification of reference gene primers was used to estimate how many nucleated cells each sample contained. Sequence reads were collapsed and filtered to measure the absolute abundance of every unique TCRbeta CDR3 rearrangement. For each sample, productive Simpson clonality was calculated by taking the square root of Simpson's diversity index across productive rearrangements. The immuneACCESS repertoire file appears here via TCRdb, limited to in-frame rearrangements. These files lack a portion of the clones; in checked studies, under half of the deficit traces to unresolved V genes, and the cause of the others is not known. Clone size and the V and J calls come from that table; the DNA yielded D and trimming. For this sample there are approximately 230,000 clones; roughly 90% appear just once. Of the sample, approximately 4.1% is held by the ten largest clones.

The clonotype originates from a woman between 25 and 40 years old who had recovered from COVID-19. The sequencing sample was made of PBMCs or T cells enriched from blood (not recorded which). Recombination linked TRBV19 to TRBJ1-4; TRBD1 agrees with 7 junctional bases. The base sequence is TGTGCCAGTAGTATCGCTACAGGGGTAGATGAAAAACTGTTTTTT. Its coded protein is CASSIATGVDEKLFF. The CDR3, completed at both ends by the reference TRBV19 and TRBJ1-4 genes, gives the full variable domain DGGITQSPKYLFRKEGQNVTLSCEQNLNHDAMYWYRQDPGQGLRLIYYSQIVNDFQKGDIAEGYSVSREKKESFPLTVTSAQKNPTAFYLCASSIATGVDEKLFFGSGTQLSVL.